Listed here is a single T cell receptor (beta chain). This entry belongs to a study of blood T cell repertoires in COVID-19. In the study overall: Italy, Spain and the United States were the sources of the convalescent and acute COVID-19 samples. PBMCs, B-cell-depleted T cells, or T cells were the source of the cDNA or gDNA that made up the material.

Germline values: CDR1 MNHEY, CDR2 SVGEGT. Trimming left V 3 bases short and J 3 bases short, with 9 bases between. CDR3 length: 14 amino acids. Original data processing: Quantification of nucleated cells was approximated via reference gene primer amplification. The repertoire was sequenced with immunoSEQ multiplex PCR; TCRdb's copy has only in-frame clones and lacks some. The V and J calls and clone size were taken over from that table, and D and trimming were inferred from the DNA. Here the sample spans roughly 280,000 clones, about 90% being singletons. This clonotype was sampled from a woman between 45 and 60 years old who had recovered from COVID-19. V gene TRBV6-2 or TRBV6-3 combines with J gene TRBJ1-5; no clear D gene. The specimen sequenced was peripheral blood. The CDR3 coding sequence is TGTGCCAGCAGTTATCCCAGGTTCAATCAGCCCCAGCATTTT. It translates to CASSYPRFNQPQHF.